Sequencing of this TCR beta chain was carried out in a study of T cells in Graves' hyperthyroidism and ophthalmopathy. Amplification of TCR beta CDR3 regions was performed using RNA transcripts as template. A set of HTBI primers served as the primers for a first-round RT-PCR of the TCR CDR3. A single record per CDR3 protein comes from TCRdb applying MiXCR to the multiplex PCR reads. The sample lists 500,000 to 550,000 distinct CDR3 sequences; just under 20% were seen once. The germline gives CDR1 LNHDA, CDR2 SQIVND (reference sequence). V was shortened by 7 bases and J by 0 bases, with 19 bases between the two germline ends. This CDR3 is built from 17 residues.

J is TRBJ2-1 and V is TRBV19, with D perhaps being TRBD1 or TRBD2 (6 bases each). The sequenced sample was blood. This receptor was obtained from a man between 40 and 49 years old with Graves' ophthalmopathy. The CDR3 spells CASTRRGAPSSYNEQFF. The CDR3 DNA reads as TGTGCCAGTACCCGGAGGGGGGCCCCTAGCTCCTACAATGAGCAGTTCTTC.